This T cell receptor beta chain was profiled in a study of CD8+ T cells in alopecia areata. Extracted from the samples, RNA was reverse transcribed into cDNA to serve as the sequencing template. Assay used: immunoSEQ multiplex PCR; TCRdb lists only in-frame clones, some missing. The sample contains roughly 250,000 clones, around 64% of which appear only once. CDR1 and CDR2 (germline): SGHVS, FQNEAQ. Trimming left V 2 bases short and J 0 bases short, with 14 bases between. CDR3 length: 17 residues. Treatment described: oral pan-JAK inhibitor, 5-10 mg twice daily. T lymphocytes (CD4+ and CD8+) were sorted from PBMCs. The sample holds one count of this clone.

The chain employs TRBV7-8 and TRBJ2-1; no reliable D call. This TCR came from a human donor with alopecia areata. The sample consisted of CD4+ T cells sorted from blood, taken at roughly week 53, from a patient treated with tofacitinib. For the CDR3, the DNA is TGTGCCAGCAGCTTATTCGAGCGCACCAACTCCTACAATGAGCAGTTCTTC. Its protein product is CASSLFERTNSYNEQFF.